The rows below give T cell receptor beta chains drawn from one sample of a study of neurological immune-mediated disorders. Each CDR3 protein is one row after TCRdb ran MiXCR on the 5' RACE reads. In the table there are 84,000 or so distinct CDR3 sequences, 10% of which are singletons. Sequencing input: PBMCs. These receptors originate from a man in his forties or fifties in good health. CDR3s include the opening cysteine and the closing phenylalanine or tryptophan. Each record gives: V gene, clone size, D gene, J gene, CDR3 protein, CDR3 DNA. D genes are given only for firm matches. Some rows have no size entry. The others give once, few or many, or a class for an expanded clone.

v_gene: TRBV6-5; abundance: many; d_gene: TRBD2; j_gene: TRBJ2-7; CDR3aa: CASSSASGRAGYEQYF; CDR3nt: TGTGCCAGCAGTTCGGCTAGCGGGAGGGCCGGTTACGAGCAGTACTTC
v_gene: TRBV5-1; abundance: few; d_gene: -; j_gene: TRBJ1-6; CDR3aa: CASKDGQGDNSPLHF; CDR3nt: TGCGCCAGCAAGGATGGGCAAGGGGATAATTCACCCCTCCACTTT
v_gene: TRBV10-3; abundance: many; d_gene: TRBD2; j_gene: TRBJ2-5; CDR3aa: CAISGLAGTQETQYF; CDR3nt: TGTGCCATCAGCGGACTAGCGGGGACCCAAGAGACCCAGTACTTC
v_gene: TRBV29-1; abundance: many; d_gene: -; j_gene: TRBJ2-7; CDR3aa: CSVGVGASRIYEQYF; CDR3nt: TGCAGCGTTGGAGTGGGGGCAAGTCGGATCTACGAGCAGTACTTC
v_gene: TRBV20-1; abundance: many; d_gene: TRBD1; j_gene: TRBJ1-1; CDR3aa: CSASDRGSTEAFF; CDR3nt: TGCAGTGCTTCGGACAGGGGGTCGACTGAAGCTTTCTTT
v_gene: TRBV5-1; abundance: many; d_gene: -; j_gene: TRBJ2-7; CDR3aa: CASSLQRFDYEQYF; CDR3nt: TGCGCCAGCAGCTTGCAAAGGTTTGACTACGAGCAGTACTTC
v_gene: TRBV6-1; abundance: -; d_gene: -; j_gene: TRBJ1-1; CDR3aa: CASSETTGRGNTEAFF; CDR3nt: TGTGCCAGCAGTGAAACCACCGGGAGGGGGAACACTGAAGCTTTCTTT
v_gene: TRBV2; abundance: many; d_gene: TRBD1; j_gene: TRBJ1-5; CDR3aa: CASSAFIQGQAIDQPQHF; CDR3nt: TGTGCCAGCAGTGCGTTCATCCAGGGACAGGCGATCGACCAGCCCCAGCATTTT
v_gene: TRBV5-1; abundance: many; d_gene: -; j_gene: TRBJ1-2; CDR3aa: CASSTTSHRVNYGYTF; CDR3nt: TGCGCCAGCAGCACCACTTCCCACAGGGTGAACTATGGCTACACCTTC
v_gene: TRBV5-1; abundance: many; d_gene: -; j_gene: TRBJ2-5; CDR3aa: CASSLGQETQYF; CDR3nt: TGCGCCAGCAGCCTGGGGCAAGAGACCCAGTACTTC
v_gene: TRBV12-5; abundance: -; d_gene: -; j_gene: TRBJ2-1; CDR3aa: CASGGRGPSSNEQFF; CDR3nt: TGTGCTAGTGGGGGCCGGGGGCCGAGTTCCAATGAGCAGTTCTTC
v_gene: TRBV15; abundance: many; d_gene: TRBD1; j_gene: TRBJ2-5; CDR3aa: CATSHRGETQYF; CDR3nt: TGTGCCACCAGCCACAGGGGTGAGACCCAGTACTTC
v_gene: TRBV2; abundance: many; d_gene: -; j_gene: TRBJ2-2; CDR3aa: CASSEVTVHTGTGELFF; CDR3nt: TGTGCCAGCAGTGAAGTAACGGTCCACACCGGGACCGGGGAGCTGTTTTTT
v_gene: TRBV9; abundance: many; d_gene: -; j_gene: TRBJ1-2; CDR3aa: CASSMGTYGYTF; CDR3nt: TGTGCCAGCAGCATGGGAACCTATGGCTACACCTTC
v_gene: TRBV14; abundance: many; d_gene: -; j_gene: TRBJ2-5; CDR3aa: CASSQGSRVLHF; CDR3nt: TGTGCCAGCAGCCAAGGTAGCCGAGTATTGCACTTC
v_gene: TRBV5-1; abundance: -; d_gene: -; j_gene: TRBJ2-1; CDR3aa: CASSLGVEINEQFF; CDR3nt: TGCGCCAGCAGCTTGGGAGTGGAGATTAATGAGCAATTCTTC
v_gene: TRBV27; abundance: many; d_gene: -; j_gene: TRBJ1-2; CDR3aa: CASSSPGRGYTF; CDR3nt: TGTGCCAGCAGTTCACCGGGACGCGGCTACACCTTC
v_gene: TRBV5-1; abundance: many; d_gene: -; j_gene: TRBJ1-1; CDR3aa: CASSLGRGETEAFF; CDR3nt: TGCGCCAGCAGCTTGGGCCGGGGGGAGACTGAAGCTTTCTTT
v_gene: TRBV10-3; abundance: few; d_gene: TRBD1; j_gene: TRBJ2-1; CDR3aa: CAIRGTGIWDEQFF; CDR3nt: TGTGCCATCAGGGGGACAGGGATTTGGGATGAGCAGTTCTTC
v_gene: TRBV12-3/TRBV12-4; abundance: many; d_gene: TRBD1; j_gene: TRBJ2-1; CDR3aa: CASSRPGTGHNEQFF; CDR3nt: TGTGCCAGCAGTCGACCCGGGACAGGTCACAATGAGCAGTTCTTC
v_gene: TRBV5-6; abundance: many; d_gene: -; j_gene: TRBJ1-5; CDR3aa: CASSRMTGYSNQPQHF; CDR3nt: TGTGCCAGCAGCAGGATGACGGGATATAGCAATCAGCCCCAGCATTTT
v_gene: TRBV3-1; abundance: -; d_gene: TRBD2; j_gene: TRBJ2-1; CDR3aa: CASSQYQGLAYLHEQFF; CDR3nt: TGTGCCAGCAGCCAGTATCAGGGACTAGCGTATCTGCATGAGCAGTTCTTC
v_gene: TRBV19; abundance: many; d_gene: TRBD1; j_gene: TRBJ2-3; CDR3aa: CASSPGQGADTQYF; CDR3nt: TGTGCCAGTTCCCCGGGACAGGGAGCAGATACGCAGTATTTT
v_gene: TRBV5-5; abundance: many; d_gene: TRBD1; j_gene: TRBJ1-1; CDR3aa: CASSLAWDRDTEAFF; CDR3nt: TGTGCCAGCAGCTTGGCCTGGGACAGGGACACTGAAGCTTTCTTT
v_gene: TRBV29-1; abundance: few; d_gene: TRBD1; j_gene: TRBJ2-1; CDR3aa: CSVTRDRSYEQFF; CDR3nt: TGCAGCGTTACACGGGACAGGTCATATGAGCAGTTCTTC
v_gene: TRBV6-5; abundance: many; d_gene: -; j_gene: TRBJ2-5; CDR3aa: CASTRTGPQETQYF; CDR3nt: TGTGCCAGCACAAGGACGGGGCCCCAAGAGACCCAGTACTTC
v_gene: TRBV7-2; abundance: -; d_gene: -; j_gene: TRBJ2-1; CDR3aa: CASIFGLAGASSGQFF; CDR3nt: TGTGCCAGCATCTTCGGATTGGCGGGGGCGTCGAGTGGGCAGTTCTTC
v_gene: TRBV5-1; abundance: many; d_gene: -; j_gene: TRBJ1-6; CDR3aa: CASSVSYNSPLHF; CDR3nt: TGCGCCAGCAGTGTCAGCTATAATTCACCCCTCCACTTT
v_gene: TRBV5-1; abundance: many; d_gene: TRBD1; j_gene: TRBJ2-6; CDR3aa: CASSLVGGRANVLTF; CDR3nt: TGCGCCAGCAGCTTGGTAGGGGGCCGGGCCAACGTCCTGACTTTC
v_gene: TRBV6-5; abundance: many; d_gene: -; j_gene: TRBJ1-2; CDR3aa: CASSYSRGAYGYTF; CDR3nt: TGTGCCAGCAGTTACTCTCGGGGGGCCTATGGCTACACCTTC
v_gene: TRBV4-2; abundance: many; d_gene: -; j_gene: TRBJ1-3; CDR3aa: CATRGASGNTIYF; CDR3nt: TGTGCCACCCGGGGAGCCTCTGGAAACACCATATATTTT
v_gene: TRBV29-1; abundance: many; d_gene: -; j_gene: TRBJ1-1; CDR3aa: CSVGRGDTEAFF; CDR3nt: TGCAGCGTTGGACGGGGGGACACTGAAGCTTTCTTT
v_gene: TRBV5-1; abundance: medium-sized; d_gene: TRBD1; j_gene: TRBJ2-5; CDR3aa: CASSTQGEETQYF; CDR3nt: TGCGCCAGCAGCACCCAGGGGGAAGAGACCCAGTACTTC